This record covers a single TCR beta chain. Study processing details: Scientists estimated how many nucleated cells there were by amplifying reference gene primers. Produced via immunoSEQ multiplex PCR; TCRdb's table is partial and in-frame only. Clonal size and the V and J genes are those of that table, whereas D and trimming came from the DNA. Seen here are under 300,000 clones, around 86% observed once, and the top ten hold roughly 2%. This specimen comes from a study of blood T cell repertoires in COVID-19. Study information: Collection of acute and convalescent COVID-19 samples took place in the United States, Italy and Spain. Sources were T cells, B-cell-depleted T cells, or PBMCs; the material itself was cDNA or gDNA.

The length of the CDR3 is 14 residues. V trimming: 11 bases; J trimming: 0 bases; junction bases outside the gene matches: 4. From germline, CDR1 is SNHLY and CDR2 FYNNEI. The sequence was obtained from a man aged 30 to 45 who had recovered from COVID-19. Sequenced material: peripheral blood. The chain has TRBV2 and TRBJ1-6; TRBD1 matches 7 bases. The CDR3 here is CASGGSSYNSPLHF. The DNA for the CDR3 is TGTGCCTCAGGGGGGAGCTCCTATAATTCACCCCTCCACTTT.